This TCR beta chain was captured in a study of shared clonotypes between healthy human individuals. Here immunoSEQ multiplex PCR was the method, and the copy in TCRdb shows in-frame clones only, minus some. The sample comprises about 610,000 clones, roughly 96% of which are singletons, and roughly 0.12% rests with the top ten. Selected positively for CCR7 and CD45RO-negative, naive CD8 cells excluded terminally differentiated effector memory CD45RA+ cells. Looked up from germline, CDR1 is MDHEN and CDR2 is SYDVKM. The CDR3 contains 14 residues. V lost 7 bases, J lost 3 bases, and 16 bases lay in between.

This clonotype was sampled from a woman aged 30 to 39 in good health. Source material: naive CD8+ T cells sorted from blood. V is TRBV28 and J is TRBJ2-7; the D gene could be TRBD1 or TRBD2 (7 bases each). This CDR3 is CASTPTRGGYEQYF. The CDR3, as DNA: TGTGCCAGCACCCCCACCAGGGGGGGCTACGAGCAGTACTTC.